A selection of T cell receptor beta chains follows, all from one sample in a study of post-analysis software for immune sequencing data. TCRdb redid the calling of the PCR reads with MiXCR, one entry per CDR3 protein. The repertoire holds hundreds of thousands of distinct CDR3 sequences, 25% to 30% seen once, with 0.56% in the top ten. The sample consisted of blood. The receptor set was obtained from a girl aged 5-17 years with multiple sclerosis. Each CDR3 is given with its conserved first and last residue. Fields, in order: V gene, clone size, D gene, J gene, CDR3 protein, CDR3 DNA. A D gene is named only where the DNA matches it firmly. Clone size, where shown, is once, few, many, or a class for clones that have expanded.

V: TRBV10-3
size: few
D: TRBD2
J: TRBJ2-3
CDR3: CAISATSGLTDTQYF
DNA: TGTGCCATCAGTGCGACTAGCGGACTCACAGATACGCAGTATTTT

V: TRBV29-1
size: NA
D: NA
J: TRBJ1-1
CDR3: CSVEASKNTEAFF
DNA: TGCAGCGTTGAGGCCAGCAAGAACACTGAAGCTTTCTTT

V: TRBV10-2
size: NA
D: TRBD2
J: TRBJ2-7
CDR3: CASKGLAVGLEQYF
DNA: TGCGCCAGCAAGGGACTAGCGGTGGGCCTCGAGCAGTACTTC

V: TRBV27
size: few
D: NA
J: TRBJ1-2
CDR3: CASSLSIGTPDGYTF
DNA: TGTGCCAGCAGTTTATCGATTGGGACGCCAGATGGCTACACCTTC

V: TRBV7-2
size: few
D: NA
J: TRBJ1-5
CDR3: CASSTPGNQPQHF
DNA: TGTGCCAGCAGCACGCCAGGCAATCAGCCCCAGCATTTT

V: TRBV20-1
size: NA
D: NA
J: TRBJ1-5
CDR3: CGAGPGRTYSNQPQHF
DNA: TGCGGTGCAGGTCCGGGACGGACCTATAGCAATCAGCCCCAGCATTTT

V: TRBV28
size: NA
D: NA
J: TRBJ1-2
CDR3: CASSWRRTNYGYTF
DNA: TGTGCCAGCAGTTGGCGGAGGACAAACTATGGCTACACCTTC

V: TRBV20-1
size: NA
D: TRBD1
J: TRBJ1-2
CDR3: CSAREWGQLYGYTF
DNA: TGCAGTGCTAGAGAATGGGGACAGCTCTATGGCTACACCTTC

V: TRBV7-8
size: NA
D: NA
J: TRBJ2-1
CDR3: CASSPLIGNEQFF
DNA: TGTGCCAGCAGCCCACTTATCGGGAATGAGCAGTTCTTC

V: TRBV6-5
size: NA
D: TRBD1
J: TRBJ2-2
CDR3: CASSYYRGLRVGELFF
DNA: TGTGCCAGCAGTTATTACAGGGGGCTTCGGGTCGGGGAGCTGTTTTTT

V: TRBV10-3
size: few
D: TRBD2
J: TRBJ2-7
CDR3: CAIKPAGGGSEQYF
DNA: TGTGCCATCAAACCGGCGGGAGGGGGGAGCGAGCAGTACTTC

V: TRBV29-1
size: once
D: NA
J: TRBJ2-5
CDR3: CSVEVGTGATGNEQYF
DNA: TGCAGCGTTGAGGTGGGCACCGGGGCCACGGGAAATGAGCAGTACTTC

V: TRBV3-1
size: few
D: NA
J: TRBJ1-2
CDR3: CASSHPRQANYGYTF
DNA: TGTGCCAGCAGCCATCCTCGACAGGCAAACTATGGCTACACCTTC

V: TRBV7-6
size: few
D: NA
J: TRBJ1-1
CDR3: CASSLESGTEAFF
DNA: TGTGCCAGCAGCTTAGAGTCCGGTACTGAAGCTTTCTTT

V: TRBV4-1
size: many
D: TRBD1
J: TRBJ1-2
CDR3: CASSQDRQGADYGYTF
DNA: TGCGCCAGCAGCCAAGATCGGCAGGGGGCAGACTATGGCTACACCTTC

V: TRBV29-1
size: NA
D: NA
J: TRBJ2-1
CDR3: CSVEDLGDRLAQFF
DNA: TGCAGCGTTGAAGATCTAGGGGACCGGTTGGCGCAGTTCTTC

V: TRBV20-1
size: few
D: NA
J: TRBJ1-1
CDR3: CSASRPASGNTEAFF
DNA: TGCAGTGCTAGTAGGCCCGCCTCCGGGAACACTGAAGCTTTCTTT

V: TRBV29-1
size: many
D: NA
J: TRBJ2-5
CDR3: CSVELGLGTQYF
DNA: TGCAGCGTTGAATTGGGCCTGGGGACCCAGTACTTC

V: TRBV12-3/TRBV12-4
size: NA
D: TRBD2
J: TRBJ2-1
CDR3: CASSILAGVNEQFF
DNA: TGTGCCAGCAGTATACTAGCGGGAGTAAATGAGCAGTTCTTC

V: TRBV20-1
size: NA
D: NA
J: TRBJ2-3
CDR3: CSANRLEDSTDTQYF
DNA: TGCAGTGCCAATCGGCTTGAAGATAGCACAGATACGCAGTATTTT

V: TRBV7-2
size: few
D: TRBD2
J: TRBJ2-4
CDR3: CASSLLAAIAKNIQYF
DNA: TGTGCCAGCAGCTTACTAGCGGCCATAGCCAAAAACATTCAGTACTTC

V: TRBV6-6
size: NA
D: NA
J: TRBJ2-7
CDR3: CASSEGLAPYEQYF
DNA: TGTGCCAGCAGTGAGGGACTTGCACCCTACGAGCAGTACTTC

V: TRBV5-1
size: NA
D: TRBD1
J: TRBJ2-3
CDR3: CASSSGTVFTDTQYF
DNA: TGCGCCAGCAGCTCCGGGACAGTTTTCACAGATACGCAGTATTTT

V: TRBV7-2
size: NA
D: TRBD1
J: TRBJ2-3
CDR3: CASSLVYRAGTGGTDTQYF
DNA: TGTGCCAGCAGCTTAGTATATAGGGCCGGGACAGGGGGCACAGATACGCAGTATTTT

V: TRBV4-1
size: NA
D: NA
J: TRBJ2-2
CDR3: CASSLGLAGELFF
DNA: TGCGCCAGCAGCCTAGGACTTGCCGGGGAGCTGTTTTTT